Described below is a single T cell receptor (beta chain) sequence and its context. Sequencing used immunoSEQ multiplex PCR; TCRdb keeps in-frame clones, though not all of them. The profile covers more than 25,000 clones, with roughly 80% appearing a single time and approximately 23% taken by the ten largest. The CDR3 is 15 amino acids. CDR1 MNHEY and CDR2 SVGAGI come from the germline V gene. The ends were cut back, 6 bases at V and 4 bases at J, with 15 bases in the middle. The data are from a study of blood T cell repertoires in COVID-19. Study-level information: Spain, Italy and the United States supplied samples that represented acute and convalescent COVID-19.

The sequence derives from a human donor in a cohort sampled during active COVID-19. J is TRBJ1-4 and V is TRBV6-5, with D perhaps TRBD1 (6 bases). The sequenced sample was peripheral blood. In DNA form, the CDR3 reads TGTGCCAGCAGCCCATTCAGGGGTGGTAATGAAAAACTGTTTTTT. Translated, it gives CASSPFRGGNEKLFF.